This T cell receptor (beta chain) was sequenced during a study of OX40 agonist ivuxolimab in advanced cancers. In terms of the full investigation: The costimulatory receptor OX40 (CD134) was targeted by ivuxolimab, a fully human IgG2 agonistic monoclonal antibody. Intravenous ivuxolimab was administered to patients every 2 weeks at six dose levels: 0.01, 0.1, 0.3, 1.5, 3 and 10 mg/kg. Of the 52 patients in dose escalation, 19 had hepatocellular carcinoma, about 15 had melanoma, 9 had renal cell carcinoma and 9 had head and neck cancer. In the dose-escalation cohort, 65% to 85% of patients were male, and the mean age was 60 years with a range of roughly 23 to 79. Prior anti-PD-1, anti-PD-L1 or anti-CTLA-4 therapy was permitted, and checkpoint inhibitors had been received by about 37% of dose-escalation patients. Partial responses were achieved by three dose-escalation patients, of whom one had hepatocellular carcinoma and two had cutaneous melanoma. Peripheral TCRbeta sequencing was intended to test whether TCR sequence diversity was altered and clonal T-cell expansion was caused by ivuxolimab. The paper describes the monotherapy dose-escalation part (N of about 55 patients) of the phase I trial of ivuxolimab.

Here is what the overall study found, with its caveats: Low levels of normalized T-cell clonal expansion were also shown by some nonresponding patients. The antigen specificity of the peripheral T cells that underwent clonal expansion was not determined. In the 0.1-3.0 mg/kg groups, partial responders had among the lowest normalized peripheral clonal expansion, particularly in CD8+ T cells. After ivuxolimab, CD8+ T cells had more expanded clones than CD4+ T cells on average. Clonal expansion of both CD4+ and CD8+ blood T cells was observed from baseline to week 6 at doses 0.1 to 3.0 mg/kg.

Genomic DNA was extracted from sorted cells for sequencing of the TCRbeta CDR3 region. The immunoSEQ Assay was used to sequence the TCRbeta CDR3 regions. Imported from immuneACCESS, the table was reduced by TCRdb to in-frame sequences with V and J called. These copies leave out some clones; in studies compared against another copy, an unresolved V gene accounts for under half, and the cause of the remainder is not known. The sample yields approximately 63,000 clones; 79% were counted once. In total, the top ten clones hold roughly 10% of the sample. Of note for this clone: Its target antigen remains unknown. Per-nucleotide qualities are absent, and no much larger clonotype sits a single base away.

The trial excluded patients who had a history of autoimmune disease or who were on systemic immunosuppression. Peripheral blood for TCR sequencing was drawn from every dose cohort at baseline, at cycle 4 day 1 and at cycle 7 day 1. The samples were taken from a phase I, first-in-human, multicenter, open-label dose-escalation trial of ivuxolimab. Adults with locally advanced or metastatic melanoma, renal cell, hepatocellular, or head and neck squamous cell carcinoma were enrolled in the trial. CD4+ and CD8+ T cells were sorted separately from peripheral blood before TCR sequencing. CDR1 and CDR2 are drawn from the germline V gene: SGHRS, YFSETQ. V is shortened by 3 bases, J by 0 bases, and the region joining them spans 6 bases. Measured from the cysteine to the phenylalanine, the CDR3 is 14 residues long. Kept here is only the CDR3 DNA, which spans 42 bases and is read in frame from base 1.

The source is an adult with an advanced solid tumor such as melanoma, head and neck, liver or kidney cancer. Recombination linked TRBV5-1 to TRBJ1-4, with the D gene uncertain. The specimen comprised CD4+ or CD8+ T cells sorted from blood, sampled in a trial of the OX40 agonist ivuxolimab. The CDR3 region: CASSSDTTNEKLFF. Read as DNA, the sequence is TGCGCCAGCAGCTCGGATACAACTAATGAAAAACTGTTTTTT. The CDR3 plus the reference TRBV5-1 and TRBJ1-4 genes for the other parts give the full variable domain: KAGVTQTPRYLIKTRGQQVTLSCSPISGHRSVSWYQQTPGQGLQFLFEYFSETQRNKGNFPGRFSGRQFSNSRSEMNVSTLELGDSALYLCASSSDTTNEKLFFGSGTQLSVL.